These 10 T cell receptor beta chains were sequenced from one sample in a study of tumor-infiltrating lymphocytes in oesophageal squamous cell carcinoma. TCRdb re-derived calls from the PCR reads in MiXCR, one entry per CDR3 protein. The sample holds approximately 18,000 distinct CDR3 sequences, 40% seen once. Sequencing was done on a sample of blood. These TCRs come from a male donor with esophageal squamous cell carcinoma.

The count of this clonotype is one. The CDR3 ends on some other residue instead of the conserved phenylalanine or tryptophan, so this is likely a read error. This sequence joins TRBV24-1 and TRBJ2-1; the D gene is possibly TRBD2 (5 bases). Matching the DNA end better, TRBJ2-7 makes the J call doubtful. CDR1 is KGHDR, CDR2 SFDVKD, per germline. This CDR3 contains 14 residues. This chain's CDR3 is CATSPGTALDTQYL. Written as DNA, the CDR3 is TGTGCCACCAGCCCGGGAACCGCCTTAGATACGCAGTACTTG.

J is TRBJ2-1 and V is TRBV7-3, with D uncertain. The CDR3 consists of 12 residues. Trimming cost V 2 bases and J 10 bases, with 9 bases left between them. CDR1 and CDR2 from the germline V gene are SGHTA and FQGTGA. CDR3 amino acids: CASSLGVGEQFF. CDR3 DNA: TGTGCCAGCAGCTTAGGTGTAGGAGAGCAGTTCTTC.

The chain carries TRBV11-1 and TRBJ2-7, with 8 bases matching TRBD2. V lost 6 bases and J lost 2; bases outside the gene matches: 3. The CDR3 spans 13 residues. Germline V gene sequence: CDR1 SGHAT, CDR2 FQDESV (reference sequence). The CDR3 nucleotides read TGTGCCAGCAGTCGGACTAGCACCTACGAGCAGTACTTC. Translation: CASSRTSTYEQYF.

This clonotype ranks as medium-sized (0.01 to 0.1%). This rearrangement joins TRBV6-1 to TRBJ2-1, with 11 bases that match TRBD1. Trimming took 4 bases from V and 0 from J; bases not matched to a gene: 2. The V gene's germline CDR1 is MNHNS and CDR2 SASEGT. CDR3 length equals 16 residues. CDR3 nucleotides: TGTGCCAGCAGTGTTGGGACAGGGGGCTCCTACAATGAGCAGTTCTTC. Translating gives CASSVGTGGSYNEQFF.

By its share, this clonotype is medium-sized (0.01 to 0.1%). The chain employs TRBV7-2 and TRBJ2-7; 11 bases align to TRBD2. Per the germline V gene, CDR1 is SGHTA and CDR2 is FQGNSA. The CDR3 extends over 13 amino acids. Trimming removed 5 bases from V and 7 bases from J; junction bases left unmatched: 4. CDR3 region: CASSQLAGGEQYF. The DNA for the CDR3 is TGTGCCAGCAGCCAGCTAGCGGGGGGTGAGCAGTACTTC.

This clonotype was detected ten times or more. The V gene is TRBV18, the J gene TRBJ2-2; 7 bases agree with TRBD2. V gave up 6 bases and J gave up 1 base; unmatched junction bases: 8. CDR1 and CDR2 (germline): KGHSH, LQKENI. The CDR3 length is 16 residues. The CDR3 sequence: CASSVTSWGNTGELFF. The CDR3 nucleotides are TGTGCCAGCTCCGTGACTAGCTGGGGGAACACCGGGGAGCTGTTTTTT.

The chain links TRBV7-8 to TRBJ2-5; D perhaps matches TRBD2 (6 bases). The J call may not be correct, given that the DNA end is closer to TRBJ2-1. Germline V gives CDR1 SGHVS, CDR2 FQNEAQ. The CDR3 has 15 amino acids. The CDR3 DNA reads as TGTGCCAGCAGCTTAGTGACTAGTCCCTACAATGAGCAGTTCTTC. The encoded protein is CASSLVTSPYNEQFF.

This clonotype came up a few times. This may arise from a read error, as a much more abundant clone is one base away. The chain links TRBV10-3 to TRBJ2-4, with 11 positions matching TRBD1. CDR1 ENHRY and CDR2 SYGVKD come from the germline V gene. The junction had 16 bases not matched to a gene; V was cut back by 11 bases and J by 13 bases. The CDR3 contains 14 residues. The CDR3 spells CAANTGTGGPGQYF. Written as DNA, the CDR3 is TGTGCCGCCAATACCGGGACAGGGGGTCCAGGGCAGTACTTC.

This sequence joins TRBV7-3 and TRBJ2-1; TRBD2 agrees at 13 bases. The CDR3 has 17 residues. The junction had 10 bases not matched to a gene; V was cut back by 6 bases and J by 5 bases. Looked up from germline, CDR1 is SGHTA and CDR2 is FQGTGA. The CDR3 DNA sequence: TGTGCCAGCAGTCGCAGCGAACTAGCGGGAGGGCACAATGAGCAGTTCTTC. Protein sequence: CASSRSELAGGHNEQFF.

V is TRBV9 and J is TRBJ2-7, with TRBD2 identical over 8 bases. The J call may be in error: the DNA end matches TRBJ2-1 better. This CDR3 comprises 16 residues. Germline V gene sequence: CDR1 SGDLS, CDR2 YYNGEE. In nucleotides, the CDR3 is TGTGCCAGCAGCTATTTACTAGCGGCTGACGGGAATGAGCAGTTCTTC. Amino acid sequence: CASSYLLAADGNEQFF.